This entry features one TCR beta chain sequence. CDR1 is ENHRY, CDR2 SYGVKD, per germline. The CDR3 runs 14 residues. After removal of 4 bases from V and 5 bases from J, the junction contained 3 bases not matched to a gene. The sample comes from a study of cytomegalovirus exposure and HLA in healthy donors. With 60 Vbeta and 13 Jbeta primers, the PCR was carried out. Clones were read by immunoSEQ multiplex PCR, and TCRdb kept only the in-frame ones, dropping some. The profile shows about 150,000 clones, around 75% of them singletons. The receptor was derived from a woman in her 40s in good health and CMV-seronegative. Sequencing was performed on PBMCs. The V and J genes are TRBV10-3 and TRBJ2-7, with 12 bases lining up with TRBD2. CDR3 nucleotide sequence: TGTGCCATCAGTGCCCGACTAGCGGGAGACGAGCAGTACTTC. Amino acids: CAISARLAGDEQYF.